Below are 21 T cell receptor beta chains sequenced from a single sample in a study of blood T cell repertoires in COVID-19. The assay was immunoSEQ multiplex PCR, and TCRdb's table has in-frame clones only and misses some. The repertoire includes a few hundred thousand clones, about 90% of them detected once, and 0.6% sits in the top ten. Source material: PBMCs or T cells enriched from blood (not recorded which). The receptors here all came from a man younger than 30 who had recovered from COVID-19.

The rearrangement links TRBV28 to TRBJ1-2; maybe TRBD1 (5 bases). Deletions cut 5 bases from V and 0 bases from J, with 13 bases between. The CDR3 totals 15 residues. The V gene's germline CDR1 is MDHEN and CDR2 SYDVKM. CDR3 nucleotides: TGTGCCAGCAGTCCTCCAATGACAGCTAACTATGGCTACACCTTC. Amino acid sequence: CASSPPMTANYGYTF.

This clone was counted a single time. V usage is TRBV5-6 and J usage is TRBJ1-2, with unresolved D. Germline CDR1 and CDR2: SGHDT and YYEEEE. V dropped 3 bases and J dropped 8 bases, with 17 bases sitting between them. This CDR3 spans 14 amino acids. The CDR3 sequence: CASSSQLGRHGYTF. The DNA for the CDR3 is TGTGCCAGCAGCTCACAACTGGGGAGACACGGCTACACCTTC.

The V call is TRBV7-2, the J call TRBJ2-7, with 9 bases aligning to TRBD2. This CDR3 contains 16 residues. The germline V gene has CDR1 SGHTA and CDR2 FQGNSA. Germline trimming cut 1 base from V and 4 bases from J; bases unmatched to any gene: 8. This CDR3 reads CASSLGVAGGLYEQYF. CDR3 sequence (DNA): TGTGCCAGCAGCTTAGGTGTGGCGGGAGGGTTGTACGAGCAGTACTTC. Using reference TRBV7-2 and TRBJ2-7 for the parts outside the CDR3, the full variable domain is GAGVSQSPSNKVTEKGKDVELRCDPISGHTALYWYRQSLGQGLEFLIYFQGNSAPDKSGLPSDRFSAERTGGSVSTLTIQRTQQEDSAVYLCASSLGVAGGLYEQYFGPGTRLTVT.

The J gene is TRBJ1-5, the V gene TRBV19, with 7 positions matching TRBD1. Looked up from germline, CDR1 is LNHDA and CDR2 is SQIVND (reference sequence). The V segment lost 3 bases and the J segment 2 bases; nucleotides outside the gene matches: 10. The CDR3 has 17 amino acids. The CDR3 coding sequence is TGTGCCAGTAGTATGGGAAACTACAGGGGACGCAATCAGCCCCAGCATTTT. Its translation: CASSMGNYRGRNQPQHF.

The chain carries TRBV27 and TRBJ1-1; TRBD1 is a possible D gene (5 bases). The CDR3 runs 12 residues. Germline V gene sequence: CDR1 MNHEY, CDR2 SMNVEV (reference sequence). The ends were cut back, 8 bases at V and 1 base at J, with 8 bases in the middle. The CDR3 is CASGDRNTEAFF. CDR3 in DNA: TGTGCCAGCGGCGACAGGAACACTGAAGCTTTCTTT.

V gene TRBV5-1 combines with J gene TRBJ2-3; D may be TRBD2 (5 bases). CDR1 and CDR2 (germline): SGHRS, YFSETQ. V gave up 0 bases and J gave up 0 bases, with 8 bases separating them. The CDR3 runs 15 residues. DNA for the CDR3: TGCGCCAGCAGCTTGGGCGGAGGTAGCACAGATACGCAGTATTTT. It is translated as CASSLGGGSTDTQYF.

The rearrangement joins TRBV21-1 to TRBJ1-5; TRBD1, as called in the table, went unchecked against the DNA. TRBV21-1 is an annotated pseudogene. CDR3 length equals 12 residues. The CDR3 region has the DNA TGTGCCAGCAGCACTAACAGGCAGCCCCAGCATTTT. Translated, it gives CASSTNRQPQHF.

The J gene is TRBJ2-3, the V gene TRBV30, with TRBD2 matching over 9 bases. This CDR3 is built from 13 residues. Unmatched junction bases numbered 1, after V lost 4 bases and J lost 2 bases. Germline loops: CDR1 GTSNPN, CDR2 SVGIG (reference sequence). The CDR3 sequence is CAWTSGNTDTQYF. The CDR3 nucleotides read TGTGCCTGGACTAGCGGGAACACAGATACGCAGTATTTT.

The rearrangement uses TRBV12-3 or TRBV12-4 and TRBJ2-1; 8 bases map to TRBD1. Trimming took 5 bases from V and 9 from J; bases not matched to a gene: 6. The CDR3 loop spans 13 amino acids. The CDR3 protein is CASSQGAHGEQFF. CDR3 nucleotide sequence: TGTGCCAGCAGTCAGGGGGCGCACGGTGAGCAGTTCTTC.

This chain links TRBV18 with TRBJ1-3; possible D gene TRBD1, 6 bases. V was shortened by 2 bases and J by 2 bases, with 10 bases between the two germline ends. The CDR3 totals 15 residues. Germline V CDR1 and CDR2: KGHSH, LQKENI. The CDR3 reads CASSPKQGPGNTIYF. CDR3 nucleotides: TGTGCCAGCTCACCAAAACAGGGCCCTGGAAACACCATATATTTT.

This clone came up once. The gene calls are TRBV30 and TRBJ2-5; tentative D call: TRBD2 (5 bases). Germline values: CDR1 GTSNPN, CDR2 SVGIG (reference sequence). V gave up 3 bases and J gave up 0 bases, with 11 bases separating them. The CDR3 loop spans 14 amino acids. The chain's CDR3 is CAWSAGLHQETQYF. CDR3 in DNA: TGTGCCTGGAGCGCGGGCTTGCACCAAGAGACCCAGTACTTC.

V is TRBV5-1 and J is TRBJ2-5; 9 bases match TRBD2. The CDR3 contains 14 residues. Germline V gene sequence: CDR1 SGHRS, CDR2 YFSETQ. V trimming: 2 bases; J trimming: 2 bases; junction bases outside the gene matches: 1. Here the CDR3 reads CASSFLAGQETQYF. In DNA form, the CDR3 reads TGCGCCAGCAGCTTCCTAGCGGGGCAAGAGACCCAGTACTTC.

J is TRBJ1-3 and V is TRBV19, with a tentative D call TRBD1 (5 bases). There are 14 residues in the CDR3. V dropped 8 bases and J dropped 0 bases, with 11 bases sitting between them. Germline assignment: CDR1 LNHDA and CDR2 SQIVND (reference sequence). The CDR3 loop is CASFDRSSGNTIYF. DNA for the CDR3: TGTGCCAGTTTCGACAGAAGCTCTGGAAACACCATATATTTT.

As for this clone: The sample contains more than one DNA sequence encoding this CDR3. V is TRBV24-1 and J is TRBJ2-3; 10 bases fit TRBD1. Trimming at V came to 3 bases and at J to 3 bases, leaving 2 bases not matched to a gene. The CDR3 consists of 15 residues. CDR1 is KGHDR and CDR2 is SFDVKD in the germline V gene. CDR3 nucleotides: TGTGCCACCAGTGATCGGACAGGGGGAACAGATACGCAGTATTTT. Residues: CATSDRTGGTDTQYF.

The chain links TRBV27 to TRBJ1-6; D not resolved. V was pared by 0 bases and J by 7 bases, with 7 bases between. This CDR3 region has 14 residues. The germline V gene has CDR1 MNHEY and CDR2 SMNVEV (reference sequence). The CDR3 DNA is TGTGCCAGCAGTTTATCGAGGGCCAATTCACCCCTCCACTTT. This sequence encodes CASSLSRANSPLHF.

V usage is TRBV11-2 and J usage is TRBJ1-1; 7 nucleotides agree with TRBD1. Germline V CDR1 and CDR2: SGHAT, FQNNGV. The CDR3 covers 14 residues. After removal of 10 bases from V and 1 base from J, the junction contained 9 bases not matched to a gene. DNA of the CDR3: TGTGCCACCAGAAGGGACAGAGCGAACACTGAAGCTTTCTTT. It codes for CATRRDRANTEAFF. The full variable domain, in which reference TRBV11-2 and TRBJ1-1 provide the parts outside the CDR3, is EAGVAQSPRYKIIEKRQSVAFWCNPISGHATLYWYQQILGQGPKLLIQFQNNGVVDDSQLPKDRFSAERLKGVDSTLKIQPAKLEDSAVYLCATRRDRANTEAFFGQGTRLTVV.

The chain combines TRBV27 with TRBJ2-7; 12 bases fit TRBD2. J lost 9 bases, V lost 6 bases, and 12 bases had no gene match. Germline assignment: CDR1 MNHEY and CDR2 SMNVEV (reference sequence). This CDR3 has 15 amino acids. The CDR3 DNA reads TGTGCCAGCAGAGCTATCACACTAGCGGGAGGTGTGCAGTACTTC. Its translation is CASRAITLAGGVQYF.

The rearrangement joins TRBV9 to TRBJ1-2, with D possibly being TRBD1 (6 bases). This CDR3 has 15 residues. Trimming removed 3 bases at V and 3 bases at J, with 15 bases between. Looked up from germline, CDR1 is SGDLS and CDR2 is YYNGEE. CDR3: CASSAGQTLHYGYTF. CDR3 sequence (DNA): TGTGCCAGCAGCGCCGGACAGACCTTACACTATGGCTACACCTTC.

The chain has TRBV28 and TRBJ1-1; 7 bases are shared with TRBD1. Trimming took 3 bases from V and 0 from J; bases not matched to a gene: 7. CDR3 length equals 16 residues. Germline CDR1 reads MDHEN; CDR2 reads SYDVKM. CDR3 nucleotide sequence: TGTGCCAGCAGTTTCGACAGGGAACTTATGAACACTGAAGCTTTCTTT. Translation: CASSFDRELMNTEAFF.

The chain has TRBV7-8 and TRBJ2-2; D is perhaps TRBD1 (6 bases). Germline V gene sequence: CDR1 SGHVS, CDR2 FQNEAQ. Deletions cut 5 bases from V and 3 bases from J, with 13 bases between. The CDR3 runs to 15 residues. As DNA, the CDR3 is TGTGCCAGCAGCGCGGACAGACTATACACCGGGGAGCTGTTTTTT. Its translation is CASSADRLYTGELFF.

V usage is TRBV7-9 and J usage is TRBJ1-5; 8 bases line up with TRBD1. Germline values: CDR1 SEHNR, CDR2 FQNEAQ (reference sequence). The CDR3 sequence is 15 residues long. Trimming removed 5 bases from V and 6 bases from J; junction bases left unmatched: 9. The CDR3 region has the DNA TGTGCCAGCAGCGCTACAGGGGGAAAGGGTCAGCCCCAGCATTTT. Its protein product is CASSATGGKGQPQHF.